Below are 8 T cell receptor beta chains sequenced from a single sample in a study of graft-versus-host responses after intestinal transplantation. Only in-frame clones appear in the TCRdb table, and some are missing; sequencing was by immunoSEQ multiplex PCR. The data show about 120,000 clones, 85% to 95% seen once. These TCRs' antigens remain unknown. The specimen comprised unstimulated CD4+ T cells sorted from spleen or lymph node cells, sampled before intestinal transplant. Receptors were obtained from a human donor who received an intestinal transplant.

This rearrangement joins TRBV28 to TRBJ2-3; D not certain. In germline, CDR1 is MDHEN, CDR2 SYDVKM. This CDR3 comprises 13 residues. V lost 3 bases and J 4 bases, leaving 8 bases between the germline ends. Written as DNA, the CDR3 is TGTGCCAGCAGTTTTCCCGCGCCAGATACGCAGTATTTT. Translating it yields CASSFPAPDTQYF.

The V and J genes are TRBV7-9 and TRBJ1-1; D gene ambiguous. V lost 6 bases and J 0 bases, leaving 14 bases between the germline ends. The CDR3 is 15 residues long. CDR1 SEHNR and CDR2 FQNEAQ come from the germline V gene (reference sequence). CDR3 bases: TGTGCCAGCAGTCCCATGGGCGGCGTGAACACTGAAGCTTTCTTT. Translation gives CASSPMGGVNTEAFF.

V usage is TRBV5-1 and J usage is TRBJ1-1; 7 positions agree with TRBD1. The ends lost 4 bases at V and 4 bases at J; junction bases unmatched: 4. Germline V CDR1 and CDR2: SGHRS, YFSETQ. The CDR3 has 13 amino acids. CDR3 sequence: CASSPGGSTEAFF. CDR3 nucleotide sequence: TGCGCCAGCAGCCCAGGGGGGAGCACTGAAGCTTTCTTT.

The chain recombines TRBV28 with TRBJ1-5; D gene ambiguous. V dropped 7 bases and J dropped 2 bases, with 6 bases sitting between them. The CDR3 is made up of 12 amino acids. Germline V gene lookup returns CDR1 MDHEN and CDR2 SYDVKM. CDR3 in DNA: TGTGCCAGCACCGGCGGCAATCAGCCCCAGCATTTT. Translated: CASTGGNQPQHF.

This chain connects TRBV19 to TRBJ1-5; 8 bases are shared with TRBD1. The CDR3 totals 17 residues. J gave up 3 bases and V 5 bases, and 12 bases lay outside the gene matches. Germline CDR1 LNHDA, CDR2 SQIVND (reference sequence). The CDR3 is CASSYLANRGINQPQHF. Here the CDR3 DNA reads TGTGCCAGTAGTTACTTAGCCAACAGGGGGATCAATCAGCCCCAGCATTTT.

The J gene is TRBJ1-5, the V gene TRBV30; TRBD1 might be the D (5 bases). The CDR3 extends over 14 amino acids. The V gene lost 3 bases and the J gene lost 5 bases, with 14 bases spanning the gap. Germline CDR1 reads GTSNPN; CDR2 reads SVGIG (reference sequence). The CDR3 protein is CAWRRDASDQPQHF. The DNA for the CDR3 is TGTGCCTGGAGACGGGACGCGTCCGATCAGCCCCAGCATTTT. Together with reference TRBV30 and TRBJ1-5, the CDR3 gives the full variable domain: SQTIHQWPATLVQPVGSPLSLECTVEGTSNPNLYWYRQAAGRGLQLLFYSVGIGQISSEVPQNLSASRPQDRQFILSSKKLLLSDSGFYLCAWRRDASDQPQHFGDGTRLSIL.

V and J are TRBV6-6 and TRBJ2-2; D might be TRBD1 (6 bases). Germline values: CDR1 MNHNY, CDR2 SVGAGI (reference sequence). Trimming left V 6 bases short and J 5 bases short, with 16 bases between. The CDR3 runs to 15 residues. CDR3 in DNA: TGTGCCAGCAGGCCACAGGGATGGAAGACCGGGGAGCTGTTTTTT. Its translation: CASRPQGWKTGELFF.

The rearrangement joins TRBV18 to TRBJ2-5, with 8 bases identical to TRBD1. In germline, CDR1 is KGHSH, CDR2 LQKENI. Unmatched junction bases numbered 0, after V lost 2 bases and J lost 4 bases. The CDR3 is 13 residues long. The CDR3 spells CASSPGTGETQYF. The CDR3 nucleotides read TGTGCCAGCTCACCAGGGACAGGAGAGACCCAGTACTTC.